Included here is one TCR beta chain sequence, with context. Its antigen has not been determined. The record has no base qualities; no much larger clone is one base away. The record originates from a study of Ad26.COV2.S vaccination and SARS-CoV-2 variants (dated by TCRdb to about 2021). Background for the entire study: Vaccine-arm donors were drawn from COV1001, a multicentre, randomized, double-blind, placebo-controlled phase I-IIa trial of Ad26.COV2.S in healthy adults. A total of approximately 30 samples were included in the TCR-sequenced set, comprising roughly 19 Ad26.COV2.S vaccine recipients, 5 placebo recipients and 8 SARS-CoV-2 convalescent individuals. Investigators remained blinded to trial group allocation during experiments and outcome assessment. Trial participants were randomized into five groups of five, in which low-dose or high-dose Ad26.COV2.S was given once or twice, or placebo was given on both occasions. Ad26.COV2.S was administered intramuscularly at a dose of 5x10^10 or 1x10^11 viral particles, either as one shot or as two shots given 56 days apart. Sequencing of the TCRbeta repertoire served to evaluate the specificity and breadth of SARS-CoV-2-reactive T cell receptors following Ad26.COV2.S vaccination.

The sample's treatment or condition label, decoded: around 19 received Ad26.COV2.S at low or high dose, single or two shots; five or six received placebo; per-sample allocation not given. Repertoires of vaccine and placebo recipients were sequenced from samples collected on day 63 after the first injection. Between 29 July and 7 August 2020, Cohort 1b enrolled 20 to 30 adults aged 18-55 years at one site in Boston, USA. Ad26.COV2.S was a replication-incompetent adenovirus type 26 vector expressing a prefusion-stabilized SARS-CoV-2 spike protein from the original Wuhan strain. The immunoSEQ Assay was used to sequence TCRbeta CDR3 regions. After extraction, genomic DNA underwent amplification by bias-controlled multiplex PCR, followed by high-throughput sequencing. The authors' pipeline ran thus. To quantify the absolute abundance of every unique TCRbeta CDR3 region, sequences were collapsed and filtered. T cell fraction was estimated by normalization of TCRbeta template counts to usable DNA, with usable DNA being measured through amplification of reference genes present in all nucleated cells. Repertoire TCRs were annotated as SARS-CoV-2-specific when V gene, CDR3 amino acid sequence and J gene were exactly matched to a known reactive TCR set. The reference SARS-CoV-2 TCR set came from MIRA and was filtered for enrichment in COVID-19-positive ImmuneCODE repertoires, removing public or cross-reactive TCRs. Drawing on the MIRA antigens, annotated TCRs were analysed further at the level of specific ORF or position within ORF. Depth was the summed frequency of annotated unique rearrangements, while breadth was defined as annotated unique rearrangements over total unique productive rearrangements. Group comparisons of TCR breadth used two-sided Wilcoxon rank-sum tests. TCRdb limited this immuneACCESS table to in-frame rearrangements with V and J called. A share of clones is missing; checked studies link under half to unresolved V genes, and the rest is unexplained. V and J calls plus clone size are reproduced from that table; the DNA served to infer D and trimming. This sample gives hundreds of thousands of clones in total; 88% of them show up just once. The ten most abundant clones make up 6.4% of the sample.

Study-level results and caveats: Non-spike TCR breadth was comparable between vaccine and placebo recipients, consistent with the vaccine containing only spike. It was noted by the authors that total T cell responses may have been underestimated by the TCR breadth and depth analyses. Substantial breadth of spike-specific CD8+ and CD4+ T cell responses was reported after vaccination. The study was not powered for comparison of responses between vaccine doses or regimens. Higher spike-specific TCR breadth was observed in Ad26.COV2.S recipients than in placebo recipients (P = 0.0014).

From the germline V gene, CDR1 is SGHDN and CDR2 is FVKESK. V is cut by 1 base and J by 8 bases, and the space between the germline ends is 6 bases. Reading from cysteine to phenylalanine, the CDR3 counts 13 amino acids. The CDR3 DNA has 39 bases and is translated from base 1. The rearrangement combines TRBV14 with TRBJ1-6; the D gene is not confidently resolved. The TCR comes from a person between 18 and 59 years old who received the Ad26.COV2.S COVID-19 vaccine or a placebo. Material: peripheral blood, obtained in a trial of Ad26.COV2.S vaccine versus placebo. CDR3 sequence: CASSQVAHSPLHF. In nucleotide form, the sequence is TGTGCCAGCAGCCAAGTGGCGCATTCACCCCTCCACTTT.